These T cell receptor beta chains were read from a single sample in a study of vaccination and CD4 T cells after COVID-19. In TCRdb, the PCR reads were re-called with MiXCR into one record per CDR3 protein. The repertoire consists of over 10,000 distinct CDR3 sequences, with roughly half occurring once and the leading ten covering 15% to 20%. Their target antigens are unknown. The sequencing here drew on cultured CD4+ T cells from blood, taken after SARS-CoV-2 vaccination. Receptor source: a human donor with COVID-19. The CDR3 runs from the conserved cysteine through the conserved F or W. Fields, in order: V gene, clone size, CDR3 length, D gene, J gene, CDR3 protein, CDR3 DNA. A D gene is named only where the DNA matches it firmly. A clone size is listed for some rows: how often the clone was seen (once, few, many), or a class if it is expanded.

v_gene: TRBV19; abundance: few; len: 16; d_gene: TRBD1; j_gene: TRBJ1-6; CDR3aa: CASSILQGGNNSPLHF; CDR3nt: TGTGCCAGTAGTATTCTCCAGGGGGGAAACAATTCACCCCTCCACTTT
v_gene: TRBV20-1; abundance: few; len: 13; d_gene: TRBD1; j_gene: TRBJ2-5; CDR3aa: CSASTGVGETQYF; CDR3nt: TGCAGTGCTAGTACAGGGGTAGGGGAGACCCAGTACTTC
v_gene: TRBV7-8; abundance: -; len: 15; d_gene: TRBD1; j_gene: TRBJ2-7; CDR3aa: CASSFVGQPSYEQYF; CDR3nt: TGTGCCAGCAGCTTTGTGGGACAGCCTTCCTACGAGCAGTACTTC
v_gene: TRBV7-2; abundance: -; len: 16; d_gene: TRBD2; j_gene: TRBJ2-5; CDR3aa: CASSLVASGDQETQYF; CDR3nt: TGTGCCAGCAGCTTAGTGGCTAGCGGGGACCAAGAGACCCAGTACTTC
v_gene: TRBV7-3; abundance: -; len: 17; d_gene: TRBD1; j_gene: TRBJ1-2; CDR3aa: CASSLSGGGQGTYGYTF; CDR3nt: TGTGCCAGCAGCTTAAGCGGTGGGGGACAGGGGACATATGGCTACACCTTC
v_gene: TRBV29-1; abundance: -; len: 11; d_gene: -; j_gene: TRBJ1-1; CDR3aa: CSGTENTEAFF; CDR3nt: TGCAGCGGCACAGAGAACACTGAAGCTTTCTTT
v_gene: TRBV20-1; abundance: -; len: 14; d_gene: -; j_gene: TRBJ1-1; CDR3aa: CSARDPQGNTEAFF; CDR3nt: TGCAGTGCTAGAGATCCACAGGGGAACACTGAAGCTTTCTTT
v_gene: TRBV20-1; abundance: -; len: 15; d_gene: TRBD1; j_gene: TRBJ2-3; CDR3aa: CSARTGTGGRDTQYF; CDR3nt: TGCAGTGCTAGGACCGGGACAGGGGGACGAGATACGCAGTATTTT
v_gene: TRBV6-2/TRBV6-3; abundance: -; len: 16; d_gene: -; j_gene: TRBJ1-2; CDR3aa: CASSLDWTVDTYGYTF; CDR3nt: TGTGCCAGCAGCCTCGATTGGACAGTCGATACCTATGGCTACACCTTC
v_gene: TRBV6-1; abundance: -; len: 14; d_gene: TRBD2; j_gene: TRBJ2-3; CDR3aa: CASRRGASTDTQYF; CDR3nt: TGTGCCAGCAGGCGGGGGGCCAGCACAGATACGCAGTATTTT
v_gene: TRBV6-2/TRBV6-3; abundance: -; len: 16; d_gene: -; j_gene: TRBJ2-3; CDR3aa: CASSSIHAGATDTQYF; CDR3nt: TGTGCCAGCAGTTCCATCCATGCGGGGGCCACAGATACGCAGTATTTT
v_gene: TRBV25-1; abundance: -; len: 14; d_gene: TRBD1; j_gene: TRBJ1-2; CDR3aa: CASSEGDRVYGYTF; CDR3nt: TGTGCCAGCAGTGAAGGGGACAGGGTCTATGGCTACACCTTC
v_gene: TRBV20-1; abundance: -; len: 12; d_gene: TRBD1; j_gene: TRBJ2-2; CDR3aa: CSGDRGTGELFF; CDR3nt: TGCAGCGGGGACAGGGGCACCGGGGAGCTGTTTTTT
v_gene: TRBV27; abundance: -; len: 16; d_gene: -; j_gene: TRBJ2-2; CDR3aa: CASSSARTYNTGELFF; CDR3nt: TGTGCCAGCAGTAGCGCACGGACCTATAACACCGGGGAGCTGTTTTTT
v_gene: TRBV7-2; abundance: -; len: 15; d_gene: -; j_gene: TRBJ1-1; CDR3aa: CASSLRFGGGTEAFF; CDR3nt: TGTGCCAGCAGCTTAAGATTCGGTGGGGGCACTGAAGCTTTCTTT
v_gene: TRBV7-2; abundance: -; len: 16; d_gene: -; j_gene: TRBJ2-5; CDR3aa: CASSLAPQVIQETQYF; CDR3nt: TGTGCCAGCAGCTTAGCCCCCCAGGTCATCCAAGAGACCCAGTACTTC
v_gene: TRBV24-1; abundance: -; len: 15; d_gene: -; j_gene: TRBJ1-6; CDR3aa: CATSDGRSAASPLHF; CDR3nt: TGTGCCACCAGTGATGGGAGGTCAGCGGCGTCACCCCTCCACTTT
v_gene: TRBV18; abundance: -; len: 14; d_gene: -; j_gene: TRBJ1-2; CDR3aa: CASSSIGGDYGYTF; CDR3nt: TGTGCCAGCTCCAGTATTGGCGGGGACTATGGCTACACCTTC
v_gene: TRBV7-2; abundance: few; len: 18; d_gene: -; j_gene: TRBJ1-3; CDR3aa: CASSVVQQRGGSGNTIYF; CDR3nt: TGTGCCAGCAGCGTAGTCCAACAGCGAGGAGGATCTGGAAACACCATATATTTT
v_gene: TRBV4-1; abundance: -; len: 17; d_gene: TRBD2; j_gene: TRBJ2-7; CDR3aa: CASSPSGAGGPSYEQYF; CDR3nt: TGCGCCAGCAGCCCCTCCGGGGCGGGGGGGCCCTCCTACGAGCAGTACTTC
v_gene: TRBV10-3; abundance: -; len: 14; d_gene: TRBD1; j_gene: TRBJ1-2; CDR3aa: CAIRGDREEYGYTF; CDR3nt: TGTGCCATCAGGGGTGACAGGGAGGAATATGGCTACACCTTC
v_gene: TRBV29-1; abundance: -; len: 12; d_gene: -; j_gene: TRBJ2-7; CDR3aa: CSVRQGGYEQYF; CDR3nt: TGCAGCGTGCGACAGGGAGGCTACGAGCAGTACTTC
v_gene: TRBV20-1; abundance: -; len: 15; d_gene: -; j_gene: TRBJ1-2; CDR3aa: CSASLGALESYGYTF; CDR3nt: TGCAGTGCTTCCTTGGGCGCTCTCGAAAGTTATGGCTACACCTTC
v_gene: TRBV6-1; abundance: -; len: 15; d_gene: TRBD1; j_gene: TRBJ2-7; CDR3aa: CASIDPGQDAYEQYF; CDR3nt: TGTGCCAGCATTGACCCCGGACAGGACGCCTACGAGCAGTACTTC
v_gene: TRBV6-1; abundance: -; len: 14; d_gene: TRBD2; j_gene: TRBJ2-7; CDR3aa: CASSLGRVNYEQYF; CDR3nt: TGTGCCAGCAGCCTTGGGAGGGTAAACTACGAGCAGTACTTC
v_gene: TRBV24-1; abundance: few; len: 15; d_gene: -; j_gene: TRBJ1-1; CDR3aa: CATSDPQDITAEAFF; CDR3nt: TGTGCCACCAGTGACCCCCAGGACATTACCGCTGAAGCTTTCTTT
v_gene: TRBV11-1; abundance: -; len: 14; d_gene: -; j_gene: TRBJ2-5; CDR3aa: CASSLHPAEETQYF; CDR3nt: TGTGCCAGCAGCTTACACCCAGCGGAAGAGACCCAGTACTTC
v_gene: TRBV21-1; abundance: -; len: 16; d_gene: -; j_gene: TRBJ2-3; CDR3aa: CASPWARGPGTDTQYF; CDR3nt: TGTGCCAGCCCGTGGGCTCGGGGCCCAGGCACAGATACGCAGTATTTT
v_gene: TRBV25-1; abundance: -; len: 16; d_gene: TRBD1; j_gene: TRBJ1-2; CDR3aa: CASSEWGGQGNYGYTF; CDR3nt: TGTGCCAGCAGTGAATGGGGGGGACAGGGGAACTATGGCTACACCTTC
v_gene: TRBV20-1; abundance: few; len: 15; d_gene: -; j_gene: TRBJ2-7; CDR3aa: CSATGSGAALQEQYF; CDR3nt: TGCAGTGCTACCGGGTCGGGGGCGGCTCTTCAAGAGCAGTACTTC
v_gene: TRBV6-4; abundance: -; len: 14; d_gene: TRBD1; j_gene: TRBJ2-2; CDR3aa: CASSAKTGPGELFF; CDR3nt: TGTGCCAGCAGTGCCAAGACAGGGCCCGGGGAGCTGTTTTTT
v_gene: TRBV6-5; abundance: -; len: 18; d_gene: TRBD2; j_gene: TRBJ2-3; CDR3aa: CASSYDSFRGGGTDTQYF; CDR3nt: TGTGCCAGCAGTTACGACTCTTTTCGCGGGGGGGGCACAGATACGCAGTATTTT
v_gene: TRBV6-2/TRBV6-3; abundance: -; len: 16; d_gene: TRBD2; j_gene: TRBJ2-7; CDR3aa: CASRKTSGGNRYEQYF; CDR3nt: TGTGCCAGCAGGAAAACTAGCGGGGGGAACCGCTACGAGCAGTACTTC
v_gene: TRBV7-9; abundance: -; len: 17; d_gene: -; j_gene: TRBJ1-2; CDR3aa: CASSLGRVGQGDYGYTF; CDR3nt: TGTGCCAGCAGCTTAGGGAGAGTTGGGCAGGGTGACTATGGCTACACCTTC
v_gene: TRBV27; abundance: few; len: 13; d_gene: TRBD1; j_gene: TRBJ1-2; CDR3aa: CASSQRQGTMYTF; CDR3nt: TGTGCCAGCAGCCAAAGACAGGGGACTATGTACACCTTC
v_gene: TRBV20-1; abundance: -; len: 12; d_gene: -; j_gene: TRBJ1-5; CDR3aa: CSARVGGEPQHF; CDR3nt: TGCAGTGCTAGAGTTGGGGGTGAGCCCCAGCATTTT
v_gene: TRBV6-1; abundance: -; len: 14; d_gene: -; j_gene: TRBJ1-6; CDR3aa: CASGLQGHNSPLHF; CDR3nt: TGTGCCAGCGGCCTACAGGGCCATAATTCACCCCTCCACTTT
v_gene: TRBV20-1; abundance: -; len: 15; d_gene: -; j_gene: TRBJ1-4; CDR3aa: CSARGATASNEKLFF; CDR3nt: TGCAGTGCTAGAGGGGCGACAGCCTCTAATGAAAAACTGTTTTTT
v_gene: TRBV11-3; abundance: -; len: 15; d_gene: -; j_gene: TRBJ1-1; CDR3aa: CASSTREGMNTEAFF; CDR3nt: TGTGCCAGCAGCACCCGTGAGGGGATGAACACTGAAGCTTTCTTT
v_gene: TRBV20-1; abundance: few; len: 13; d_gene: TRBD1; j_gene: TRBJ1-1; CDR3aa: CSAFTGVNTEAFF; CDR3nt: TGCAGTGCCTTCACAGGGGTGAACACTGAAGCTTTCTTT
v_gene: TRBV7-9; abundance: -; len: 16; d_gene: TRBD2; j_gene: TRBJ2-2; CDR3aa: CASSPSASGDTGELFF; CDR3nt: TGTGCCAGCAGCCCGTCGGCTAGCGGGGACACCGGGGAGCTGTTTTTT
v_gene: TRBV15; abundance: once; len: 14; d_gene: -; j_gene: TRBJ2-5; CDR3aa: CATSRAGGKETQYF; CDR3nt: TGTGCCACCAGCAGAGCGGGCGGAAAAGAGACCCAGTACTTC
v_gene: TRBV2; abundance: few; len: 12; d_gene: -; j_gene: TRBJ2-5; CDR3aa: CASRREQETQYF; CDR3nt: TGTGCCAGCCGACGAGAGCAAGAGACCCAGTACTTC
v_gene: TRBV27; abundance: few; len: 13; d_gene: -; j_gene: TRBJ2-3; CDR3aa: CASRRRAVDTQYF; CDR3nt: TGTGCCAGCAGAAGGAGGGCGGTAGATACGCAGTATTTT
v_gene: TRBV6-1; abundance: -; len: 14; d_gene: TRBD1; j_gene: TRBJ1-2; CDR3aa: CASSQGQGTHGYTF; CDR3nt: TGTGCCAGCAGTCAGGGACAGGGGACGCATGGCTACACCTTC
v_gene: TRBV2; abundance: few; len: 13; d_gene: -; j_gene: TRBJ1-6; CDR3aa: CASIVTLSSPLHF; CDR3nt: TGTGCCAGCATCGTGACGTTGAGTTCACCCCTCCACTTT
v_gene: TRBV5-1; abundance: -; len: 15; d_gene: -; j_gene: TRBJ2-5; CDR3aa: CASSLAVPSQETQYF; CDR3nt: TGCGCCAGCAGCTTGGCCGTGCCTTCACAGGAGACCCAGTACTTC
v_gene: TRBV2; abundance: -; len: 12; d_gene: -; j_gene: TRBJ2-5; CDR3aa: CARGSGRETQYF; CDR3nt: TGTGCCAGAGGGAGTGGACGAGAGACCCAGTACTTC
v_gene: TRBV20-1; abundance: once; len: 17; d_gene: -; j_gene: TRBJ2-3; CDR3aa: CSANSRRQATDTDTQYF; CDR3nt: TGCAGTGCTAACTCGCGGCGGCAGGCGACAGACACAGATACGCAGTATTTT
v_gene: TRBV7-2; abundance: -; len: 13; d_gene: -; j_gene: TRBJ1-1; CDR3aa: CASSLAPLAQAFF; CDR3nt: TGTGCCAGCAGCTTAGCCCCCCTCGCCCAAGCTTTCTTT